The clone carrying this TCR beta chain was detected ten times or more. Its antigen is not known. Each CDR3 protein is one row after TCRdb ran MiXCR on the reads. The sample lists about 46,000 distinct CDR3 sequences, 20% to 25% seen once, with about a fifth in the top ten. Germline V CDR1 and CDR2: SGHTA, FQGNSA. CDR3 length: 14 residues. V shed 5 bases and J 2 bases; nucleotides not matched to a gene: 3. The source of the sample is a study of T cell repertoires in cytomegalovirus infection. Whole-study results and caveats: People with CMV and the relevant HLA were identified by cumulative public TCR beta family frequency. Clonotypes of TCR beta that were HLA-C-restricted and CMV-specific dominated the ex vivo response.

This TCR derives from a human donor in good health (CMV status not recorded). Some clones in this sample may be carry-over from other donors' samples. Sequenced: PBMCs, sequenced either directly or after in vitro stimulation (not recorded which). The rearrangement joins TRBV7-2 to TRBJ2-1, with TRBD1 identical over 7 bases. In DNA form, the CDR3 reads TGTGCCAGCAGCAGGGGGCGGGCCTACAATGAGCAGTTCTTC. Encoded protein: CASSRGRAYNEQFF.